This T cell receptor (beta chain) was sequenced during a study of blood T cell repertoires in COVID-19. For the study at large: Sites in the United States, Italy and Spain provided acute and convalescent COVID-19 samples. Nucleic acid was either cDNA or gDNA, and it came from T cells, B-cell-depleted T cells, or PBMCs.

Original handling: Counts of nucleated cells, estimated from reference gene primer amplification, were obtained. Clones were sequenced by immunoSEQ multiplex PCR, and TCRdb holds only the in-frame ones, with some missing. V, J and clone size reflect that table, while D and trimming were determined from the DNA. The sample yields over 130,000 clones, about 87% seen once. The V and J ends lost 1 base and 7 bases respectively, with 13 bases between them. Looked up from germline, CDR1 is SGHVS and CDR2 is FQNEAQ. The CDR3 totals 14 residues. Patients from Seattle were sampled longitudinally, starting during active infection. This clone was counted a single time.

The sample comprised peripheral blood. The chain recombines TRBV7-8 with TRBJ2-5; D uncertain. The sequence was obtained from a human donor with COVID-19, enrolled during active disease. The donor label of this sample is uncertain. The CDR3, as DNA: TGTGCCAGCAGCTTAGACCGCGTTTTAAGGACCCAGTACTTC. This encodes CASSLDRVLRTQYF.